Listed here are 14 T cell receptor beta chains from one sample, sequenced in a study of lymphopenia after photon versus proton radiotherapy. TCRdb keeps only in-frame clones here, not all; method: immunoSEQ multiplex PCR. Of about 8,300 clones in the sample, about 86% are singletons; the top ten hold about a fifth. The sample in question was peripheral blood, obtained from a patient treated with photon-based radiotherapy. All receptors come from an elderly man with cholangiocarcinoma.

This clone appeared a single time. V and J are TRBV5-1 and TRBJ1-4; D unclear. Trimming left V 0 bases short and J 5 bases short, with 11 bases between. The length of the CDR3 is 15 residues. CDR1 is SGHRS, CDR2 YFSETQ, per germline. The CDR3 reads CASSLEGAANEKLFF. CDR3 nucleotides: TGCGCCAGCAGCTTGGAAGGAGCCGCGAATGAAAAACTGTTTTTT.

V usage is TRBV6-4 and J usage is TRBJ2-5; possibly TRBD1 or TRBD2 for D (5 bases each). Germline V gene sequence: CDR1 MRHNA, CDR2 SNTAGT. V was pared by 6 bases and J by 1 base, with 15 bases between. This CDR3 contains 15 residues. DNA for the CDR3: TGTGCCAGCAGCAGAGAGAAGGGGACCCAAGAGACCCAGTACTTC. This translates into CASSREKGTQETQYF.

The sample holds a few counts of this clone. The rearrangement joins TRBV7-9 to TRBJ1-4; 7 positions match TRBD1. The junction had 8 bases not matched to a gene; V was cut back by 4 bases and J by 6 bases. The CDR3 consists of 15 residues. Germline lookup yields CDR1 SEHNR and CDR2 FQNEAQ (reference sequence). Written as DNA, the CDR3 is TGTGCCAGCAGCTGGGCCGGGACAGAAGATGAAAAACTGTTTTTT. Encoded protein: CASSWAGTEDEKLFF.

This chain links TRBV5-5 with TRBJ2-3, with D unresolved. V was pared by 6 bases and J by 2 bases, with 10 bases between. This CDR3 contains 13 residues. Germline V gene data show CDR1 as SGHKS and CDR2 as YYEKEE (reference sequence). For the CDR3, the DNA is TGTGCCAGCACCCCGCCAGCCACAGATACGCAGTATTTT. It yields the protein CASTPPATDTQYF.

This rearrangement joins TRBV27 to TRBJ1-1; no definite D call. CDR1 and CDR2 (germline): MNHEY, SMNVEV (reference sequence). The CDR3 consists of 17 residues. V was clipped by 0 bases and J by 5 bases, with 19 bases between them. DNA for the CDR3: TGTGCCAGCAGTTTATCGCAGCGATATATGGTGGTGACTGAAGCTTTCTTT. It codes for CASSLSQRYMVVTEAFF.

The gene calls are TRBV9 and TRBJ2-6; D perhaps matches TRBD1 (5 bases). This CDR3 has 15 residues. Trimming shortened V by 0 bases and J by 2 bases, and 6 bases separated the two germline ends. CDR1 is SGDLS and CDR2 is YYNGEE in the germline V gene. The CDR3 loop is CASSVGGAGANVLTF. CDR3 bases: TGTGCCAGCAGCGTAGGGGGCGCTGGGGCCAACGTCCTGACTTTC.

The chain is built from TRBV15 and TRBJ2-3; D is perhaps TRBD2 (5 bases). This CDR3 is built from 17 residues. V lost 1 base, J lost 1 base, and 15 bases lay in between. The V gene's germline CDR1 is LNHNV and CDR2 YYDKDF (reference sequence). As DNA, the CDR3 is TGTGCCACCAGCAGAGCCCGCGGGTTCGGTGGCACAGATACGCAGTATTTT. It specifies CATSRARGFGGTDTQYF. Full variable domain (remainder filled in from reference TRBV15 and TRBJ2-3): DAMVIQNPRYQVTQFGKPVTLSCSQTLNHNVMYWYQQKSSQAPKLLFHYYDKDFNNEADTPDNFQSRRPNTSFCFLDIRSPGLGDTAMYLCATSRARGFGGTDTQYFGPGTRLTVL.

V and J are TRBV5-1 and TRBJ1-4; possible D gene TRBD1, 5 bases. Trimming cost V 4 bases and J 4 bases, with 14 bases left between them. Germline V lookup: CDR1 SGHRS, CDR2 YFSETQ. The CDR3 is made up of 15 amino acids. CDR3 in amino acids: CASSPGSALNEKLFF. The CDR3 region has the DNA TGCGCCAGCAGCCCAGGGTCGGCCCTTAATGAAAAACTGTTTTTT.

V and J are TRBV11-2 and TRBJ1-6; 9 nucleotides align to TRBD1. This CDR3 is built from 17 residues. The V gene's germline CDR1 is SGHAT and CDR2 FQNNGV. Germline trimming cut 4 bases from V and 8 bases from J; bases unmatched to any gene: 12. CDR3 bases: TGTGCCAGCAGCTCGGGATCGACAGGGGGTATTGATTCACCCCTCCACTTT. Its translation is CASSSGSTGGIDSPLHF.

The chain joins TRBV10-2 to TRBJ2-7; D gene ambiguous. CDR1 and CDR2 (germline): WSHSY, SAAADI. The V gene lost 7 bases and the J gene lost 0 bases, with 10 bases spanning the gap. The CDR3 extends over 13 amino acids. The CDR3 is CASTVQISYEQYF. The CDR3 nucleotides read TGCGCCAGCACCGTCCAGATCTCCTACGAGCAGTACTTC.

This chain connects TRBV7-8 to TRBJ1-5; tentatively, D is TRBD1 (6 bases). Trimming cost V 4 bases and J 5 bases, with 15 bases left between them. Germline V gene data show CDR1 as SGHVS and CDR2 as FQNEAQ. The CDR3 length is 15 residues. CDR3 nucleotide sequence: TGTGCCAGCAGCTCCGGGACAAGAGAACATCAGCCCCAGCATTTT. This codes for CASSSGTREHQPQHF.

The chain combines TRBV9 with TRBJ2-2; D ambiguous. Trimming left V 0 bases short and J 0 bases short, with 9 bases between. CDR3 length: 16 residues. Germline V CDR1 and CDR2: SGDLS, YYNGEE. The CDR3 spells CASSVGVLANTGELFF. In DNA form, the CDR3 reads TGTGCCAGCAGCGTAGGGGTCCTCGCGAACACCGGGGAGCTGTTTTTT.

The chain couples TRBV9 to TRBJ1-2; D not resolved. V was cut by 0 bases and J by 8 bases, with 8 bases left in between. Germline CDR1 reads SGDLS; CDR2 reads YYNGEE. This CDR3 region has 12 residues. CDR3 protein: CASSVGLKGYTF. As DNA, the CDR3 is TGTGCCAGCAGCGTAGGACTAAAGGGCTACACCTTC.

This clone was seen once. V is TRBV5-1 and J is TRBJ1-6, with TRBD1 identical over 8 bases. After removal of 3 bases from V and 8 bases from J, the junction contained 10 bases not matched to a gene. The CDR3 contains 16 residues. CDR1 and CDR2 (germline): SGHRS, YFSETQ. The CDR3 here is CASSWGAGGQDSPLHF. The CDR3 region has the DNA TGCGCCAGCAGCTGGGGGGCAGGGGGACAGGATTCACCCCTCCACTTT.